Listed below are T cell receptor beta chains from one sample, sequenced in a study of blood T cell repertoires in COVID-19. Sequenced by immunoSEQ multiplex PCR; TCRdb stores in-frame clones only, minus some. The repertoire holds 150,000 to 160,000 clones, with roughly 80% as singletons. Sequencing was performed on peripheral blood. These receptors were taken from a man aged 55 to 70 with acute or convalescent COVID-19. The CDR3 runs from the conserved cysteine through the conserved F or W. The order of the fields is clone size, D gene, J gene, V gene, CDR3 protein, CDR3 DNA. A D gene is named only where the DNA matches it firmly. Clone sizes are given selectively: once, few, many, or a class where the clone is expanded.

NA TRBD2 TRBJ2-3 TRBV2 CASSDGSGDTQYF TGTGCCAGCAGTGACGGTAGCGGGGATACGCAGTATTTT
NA NA TRBJ1-6 TRBV28 CASTPRGWYDSPLHF TGTGCCAGCACCCCCCGGGGGTGGTATGATTCACCCCTCCACTTT
NA NA TRBJ1-1 TRBV2 CASRNQGRMNTEAFF TGTGCCAGCAGGAACCAGGGGAGAATGAACACTGAAGCTTTCTTT
NA TRBD2 TRBJ2-6 TRBV5-1 CASSLEGTRGTGANVLTF TGCGCCAGCAGCTTGGAGGGGACTAGAGGAACTGGGGCCAACGTCCTGACTTTC
NA NA TRBJ1-6 TRBV7-2 CATRTSQSSYNSPLHF TGTGCCACCCGGACATCCCAGAGCTCCTATAATTCACCCCTCCACTTT
NA TRBD1 TRBJ2-2 TRBV5-1 CASSFDRATGELFF TGCGCCAGCAGCTTCGACAGGGCGACCGGGGAGCTGTTTTTT
NA NA TRBJ1-1 TRBV29-1 CSAAQGGNEAFF TGCAGCGCTGCCCAGGGTGGGAATGAAGCTTTCTTT
NA NA TRBJ1-5 TRBV2 CASTAGLLNQPQHF TGTGCCAGCACCGCCGGACTTTTGAATCAGCCCCAGCATTTT
NA NA TRBJ1-1 TRBV28 CASSLTGLEAFF TGTGCCAGCAGCCTGACAGGACTTGAAGCTTTCTTT
few NA TRBJ2-3 TRBV12-5 CASGLIVADTQYF TGTGCTAGTGGTTTGATAGTAGCAGATACGCAGTATTTT
NA NA TRBJ2-3 TRBV27 CAGPRDTTDTQYF TGTGCGGGACCAAGGGACACAACAGATACGCAGTATTTT
NA NA TRBJ1-2 TRBV7-9 CASSLAGSYGYTF TGTGCCAGCAGCTTGGCCGGGTCCTATGGCTACACCTTC
NA TRBD2 TRBJ2-2 TRBV6-6 CASSRRLAGRSTGELFF TGTGCCAGCAGTCGACGACTAGCGGGGCGATCCACCGGGGAGCTGTTTTTT
once TRBD1 TRBJ2-2 TRBV19 CASTPGQGFAGELFF TGTGCCAGTACTCCGGGACAGGGGTTTGCCGGGGAGCTGTTTTTT
NA NA TRBJ1-1 TRBV30 CAWRIGRALNTEAFF TGTGCCTGGAGGATCGGCAGGGCCTTGAACACTGAAGCTTTCTTT
NA NA TRBJ2-1 TRBV12-3/TRBV12-4 CAQTTGRGEQFF TGTGCCCAGACCACAGGGAGGGGTGAGCAGTTCTTC
NA TRBD1 TRBJ1-1 TRBV4-2 CASSPQTGDEAFF TGTGCCAGCAGCCCCCAGACAGGGGATGAAGCTTTCTTT
once NA TRBJ1-6 TRBV19 CASSAQGYDSPLHF TGTGCCAGTAGTGCCCAGGGGTATGATTCACCCCTCCACTTT
once TRBD1 TRBJ1-6 TRBV23-1 CASSQPRQGKISPLHF TGCGCCAGCAGTCAACCGAGACAGGGAAAGATCTCACCCCTCCACTTT
NA NA TRBJ2-7 TRBV2 CASSRRRDVGSYEQYF TGTGCCAGCTCAAGAAGGCGGGACGTCGGCTCCTACGAGCAGTACTTC
NA TRBD2 TRBJ2-7 TRBV27 CASSPYLSGSFLRGDEQYF TGTGCCAGCAGTCCTTACCTGAGCGGGAGTTTCCTCAGGGGCGACGAGCAGTACTTC
NA NA TRBJ2-1 TRBV11-2 CASSFRSHRRNNEQFF TGTGCCAGCAGCTTTCGTTCCCACAGGAGAAACAATGAGCAGTTCTTC
NA NA TRBJ2-3 TRBV11-2 CASSFNSHPTDTQYF TGTGCCAGCAGCTTCAACAGTCATCCCACAGATACGCAGTATTTT
few TRBD1 TRBJ1-5 TRBV19 CASTEDRTFNNQPQHF TGTGCCAGTACCGAGGACAGGACCTTTAACAATCAGCCCCAGCATTTT
NA NA TRBJ2-2 TRBV5-4 CASSRGTTNTGELFF TGTGCCAGCAGCCGGGGGACGACGAACACCGGGGAGCTGTTTTTT
NA NA TRBJ2-3 TRBV5-1 CASSPGVQGGTDTQYF TGCGCCAGCAGCCCTGGAGTACAGGGTGGAACAGATACGCAGTATTTT
once NA TRBJ1-5 TRBV6-2/TRBV6-3 CASSFDRTANQPQHF TGTGCCAGCAGTTTCGACCGGACAGCAAATCAGCCCCAGCATTTT
NA TRBD1 TRBJ1-2 TRBV29-1 CSVDLGQKYTF TGCAGCGTTGACCTGGGACAGAAGTACACCTTC
NA NA TRBJ2-4 TRBV6-5 CASSQPELAKNIQYF TGTGCCAGCAGTCAACCGGAGCTAGCCAAAAACATTCAGTACTTC
NA TRBD1 TRBJ1-5 TRBV4-1 CASSPDRVNQPQHF TGCGCCAGCAGCCCTGACAGGGTCAATCAGCCCCAGCATTTT
few NA TRBJ1-3 TRBV9 CASSSGQYSGNTIYF TGTGCCAGCAGCTCTGGACAGTACTCTGGAAACACCATATATTTT
NA TRBD1 TRBJ1-5 TRBV7-2 CASSLDRGQGQPQHF TGTGCCAGCAGCTTGGACAGGGGGCAGGGACAGCCCCAGCATTTT
NA NA TRBJ2-7 TRBV11-2 CASSLDGVRGGEQYF TGTGCCAGCAGCCTCGACGGCGTCAGGGGTGGAGAGCAGTACTTC
NA NA TRBJ2-2 TRBV3-1/TRBV3-2 CASSPTGGSTGELFF TGTGCCAGCAGCCCCACCGGAGGTAGCACCGGGGAGCTGTTTTTT
NA NA TRBJ2-2 TRBV9 CASSLGLGGELFF TGTGCCAGCAGCTTGGGACTTGGTGGGGAGCTGTTTTTT
NA TRBD1 TRBJ2-7 TRBV30 CAWSRDRGRDEQYF TGTGCCTGGAGCAGGGACAGGGGGCGCGACGAGCAGTACTTC
few NA TRBJ1-2 TRBV3-1/TRBV3-2 CASSQGGRGYTF TGTGCCAGCAGCCAAGGAGGTCGGGGCTACACCTTC
NA TRBD2 TRBJ2-1 TRBV2 CASAREGPIFF TGTGCCAGTGCCCGGGAGGGCCCGATATTCTTC
NA NA TRBJ1-5 TRBV2 CASSVSGGDQPQHF TGTGCCAGCAGTGTGAGTGGGGGCGATCAGCCCCAGCATTTT
NA TRBD1 TRBJ1-6 TRBV10-3 CAISESGGRAPLHF TGTGCCATCAGTGAGTCAGGGGGCCGGGCACCCCTCCACTTT
NA TRBD1 TRBJ2-1 TRBV7-2 CASSPRFETGTGILNEQFF TGTGCCAGCAGCCCTCGATTCGAGACCGGGACAGGGATTCTCAATGAGCAGTTCTTC
once TRBD2 TRBJ2-1 TRBV29-1 CSVEGVAGVVDEQFF TGCAGCGTTGAAGGGGTAGCGGGAGTTGTCGATGAGCAGTTCTTC
once NA TRBJ2-6 TRBV6-5 CASSLQGSGANVLTF TGTGCCAGCAGCCTACAGGGCTCTGGGGCCAACGTCCTGACTTTC
once TRBD1 TRBJ1-1 TRBV12-3/TRBV12-4 CASSPTGRFEAFF TGTGCCAGCAGCCCGACAGGGAGGTTTGAAGCTTTCTTT
NA NA TRBJ1-1 TRBV3-1/TRBV3-2 CASSRTTDMNTEAFF TGTGCCAGCAGCCGAACGACTGATATGAACACTGAAGCTTTCTTT
NA NA TRBJ1-5 TRBV2 CASSPLWGGPGSNQPQHF TGTGCCAGCAGTCCACTATGGGGGGGGCCAGGTAGCAATCAGCCCCAGCATTTT
NA NA TRBJ2-3 TRBV4-2 CASSPRGGALSTDTQYF TGTGCCAGCAGCCCCCGTGGGGGGGCGCTTAGCACAGATACGCAGTATTTT
NA TRBD1 TRBJ1-1 TRBV18 CASSRQGRTEAFF TGTGCCAGCTCACGACAGGGTAGGACTGAAGCTTTCTTT
NA NA TRBJ1-4 TRBV5-1 CASSVGSSGEKLFF TGCGCCAGCAGCGTTGGGTCCTCCGGGGAAAAACTGTTTTTT
NA TRBD2 TRBJ2-3 TRBV7-2 CASSLGGVLTDTQYF TGTGCCAGCAGCCTCGGGGGGGTGCTCACAGATACGCAGTATTTT
NA NA TRBJ1-5 TRBV28 CASSASLGLGSSNQPQHF TGTGCCAGCAGCGCTAGCTTGGGGTTGGGGTCAAGCAATCAGCCCCAGCATTTT
NA NA TRBJ1-1 TRBV7-3 CASSFGTSNTEAFF TGTGCCAGCAGCTTCGGGACATCCAACACTGAAGCTTTCTTT
NA TRBD1 TRBJ2-7 TRBV18 CASSPPVGTGSYEQYF TGTGCCAGCTCACCACCGGTTGGGACAGGCTCCTACGAGCAGTACTTC
NA NA TRBJ1-2 TRBV14 CASSQDRGSHF TGTGCCAGCAGCCAAGACAGGGGATCTCACTTC
NA TRBD1 TRBJ1-1 TRBV19 CASDDRGLNTEAFF TGTGCCAGTGACGACAGGGGGCTGAACACTGAAGCTTTCTTT
NA NA TRBJ2-1 TRBV6-6 CASRSGGRATYNEQFF TGTGCCAGCAGATCCGGGGGGCGGGCTACCTACAATGAGCAGTTCTTC
NA NA TRBJ1-6 TRBV14 CASSQRTGTGSPLHF TGTGCCAGCAGCCAACGAACAGGGACGGGTTCACCCCTCCACTTT